This TCR beta chain was sequenced during a study of cytomegalovirus exposure and HLA in healthy donors. Study observations and caveats: Among TCR beta chains of equal frequency, HLA-associated ones were more clonally expanded in a later analysis. In vitro testing confirmed a few CMV-associated chains as specific for CMV antigens.

This clone was seen once. What it recognizes is unknown. A multiplex PCR was run with 60 Vbeta primers and 13 Jbeta primers. TCRdb keeps only in-frame clones here, not all; method: immunoSEQ multiplex PCR. The sample contains 90,000 to 95,000 clones, around three quarters of which appear only once. Specimen: PBMCs. The sequence derives from a man aged 25 to 40 in good health and CMV-seronegative.

This CDR3 reads CASSPPGKLADYNEQFF. Written as DNA, the CDR3 is TGTGCCAGCAGCCCCCCAGGGAAACTAGCGGACTACAATGAGCAGTTCTTC. The chain combines TRBV5-6 with TRBJ2-1; 8 bases align to TRBD2. The CDR3 covers 17 residues. Trimming cost V 4 bases and J 3 bases; bases outside gene matches: 12. Looked up from germline, CDR1 is SGHDT and CDR2 is YYEEEE.